Included here is one T cell receptor (beta chain) sequence, with context. The data were obtained in a study of control samples from healthy donors and cancer patients. The CDR3 length is 15 residues. The table came from immunoSEQ multiplex PCR; TCRdb's copy has only in-frame clones and leaves some out. The table lists around 150,000 clones, 70% to 90% of them singletons. The sequencing input was blood. V and J are TRBV7-5 and TRBJ1-6. TRBV7-5 is annotated as a pseudogene. The TCR sequence derives from a man aged 25-45 years in good health. CDR3 sequence: CARSLELRRNSPLHF. The DNA of the CDR3 is TGTGCCAGAAGCTTAGAATTACGGAGGAATTCACCCCTCCACTTT.